This T cell receptor (beta chain) was obtained from a study of shared clonotypes between healthy human individuals. Clones were read by immunoSEQ multiplex PCR, and TCRdb kept only the in-frame ones, dropping some. The sample shows about 980,000 clones, approximately 76% of them seen only once. Points on this clone: Antigen: not known.

Findings of the study overall: Only blood underwent sampling, and tissue repertoires likely differ. When naive CD4 clonotypes were compared across a handful of donors, around 5% were shared.

The TCR was taken from a man aged 18 to 30 in good health. The sequenced sample consisted of memory CD4+ T cells sorted from blood. Subset meaning: CD45RA-negative fraction.

The CDR3 loop is CASSFAITAGLYEQYF. In nucleotides, the CDR3 is TGTGCCAGCAGCTTTGCAATTACGGCAGGCCTCTACGAGCAGTACTTC. The chain uses TRBV5-6 and TRBJ2-7; D unresolved. In germline, CDR1 is SGHDT, CDR2 YYEEEE. The CDR3 contains 16 residues. Trimming took off 2 bases at V and 3 bases at J, with 18 bases between the two ends.